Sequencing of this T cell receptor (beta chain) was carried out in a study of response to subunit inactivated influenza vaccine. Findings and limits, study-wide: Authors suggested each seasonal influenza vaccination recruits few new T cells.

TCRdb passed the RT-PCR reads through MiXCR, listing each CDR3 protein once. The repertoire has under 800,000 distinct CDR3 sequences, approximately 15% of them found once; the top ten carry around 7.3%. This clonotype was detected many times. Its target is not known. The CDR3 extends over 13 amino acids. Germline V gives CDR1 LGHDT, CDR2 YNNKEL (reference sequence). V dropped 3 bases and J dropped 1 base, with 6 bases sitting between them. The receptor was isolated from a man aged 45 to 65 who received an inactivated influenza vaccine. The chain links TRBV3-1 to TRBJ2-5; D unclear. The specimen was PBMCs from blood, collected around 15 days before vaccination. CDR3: CASSQGLQETQYF. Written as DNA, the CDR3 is TGTGCCAGCAGCCAGGGCCTCCAAGAGACCCAGTACTTC.